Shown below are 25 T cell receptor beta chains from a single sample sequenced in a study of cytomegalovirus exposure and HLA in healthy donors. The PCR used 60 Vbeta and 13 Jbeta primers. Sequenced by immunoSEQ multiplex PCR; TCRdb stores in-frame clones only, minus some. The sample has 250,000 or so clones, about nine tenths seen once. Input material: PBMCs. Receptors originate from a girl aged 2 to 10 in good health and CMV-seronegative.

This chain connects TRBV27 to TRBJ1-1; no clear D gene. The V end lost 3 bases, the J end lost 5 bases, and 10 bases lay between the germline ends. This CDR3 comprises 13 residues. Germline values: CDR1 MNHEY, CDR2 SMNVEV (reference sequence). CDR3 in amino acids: CASSFNELTEAFF. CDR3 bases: TGTGCCAGCAGTTTCAATGAGCTGACTGAAGCTTTCTTT.

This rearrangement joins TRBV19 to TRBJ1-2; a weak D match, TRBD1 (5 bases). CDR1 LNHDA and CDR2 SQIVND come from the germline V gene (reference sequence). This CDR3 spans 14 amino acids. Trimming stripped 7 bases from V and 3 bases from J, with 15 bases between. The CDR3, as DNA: TGTGCCAGTACCCCCCTTGGGGGGGACTATGGCTACACCTTC. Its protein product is CASTPLGGDYGYTF. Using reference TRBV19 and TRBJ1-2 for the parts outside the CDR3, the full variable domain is DGGITQSPKYLFRKEGQNVTLSCEQNLNHDAMYWYRQDPGQGLRLIYYSQIVNDFQKGDIAEGYSVSREKKESFPLTVTSAQKNPTAFYLCASTPLGGDYGYTFGSGTRLTVV.

Written as DNA, the CDR3 is TGTGCCAGCAGCCTCGCGGGGATCTACGAGCAGTACTTC. It specifies CASSLAGIYEQYF. The rearrangement joins TRBV5-4 to TRBJ2-7; TRBD2 is a possible D gene (6 bases). Trimming removed 4 bases at V and 3 bases at J, with 11 bases between. This CDR3 region has 13 residues. Germline CDR1 SGHNT, CDR2 YYREEE (reference sequence). Looking up the rest from reference TRBV5-4 and TRBJ2-7 gives the full variable domain: ETGVTQSPTHLIKTRGQQVTLRCSSQSGHNTVSWYQQALGQGPQFIFQYYREEENGRGNFPPRFSGLQFPNYSSELNVNALELDDSALYLCASSLAGIYEQYFGPGTRLTVT.

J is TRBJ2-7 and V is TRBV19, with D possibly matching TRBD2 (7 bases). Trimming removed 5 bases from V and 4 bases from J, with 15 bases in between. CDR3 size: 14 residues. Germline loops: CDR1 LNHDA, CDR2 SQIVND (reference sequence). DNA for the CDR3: TGTGCCAGTAGTGCGGGGGCCGCCGCTTACGAGCAGTACTTC. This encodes CASSAGAAAYEQYF.

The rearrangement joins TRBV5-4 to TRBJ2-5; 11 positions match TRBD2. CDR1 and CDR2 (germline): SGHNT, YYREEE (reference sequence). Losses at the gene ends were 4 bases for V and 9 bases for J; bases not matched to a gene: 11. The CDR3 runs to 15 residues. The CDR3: CASSPGTSGLGAQYF. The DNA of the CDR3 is TGTGCCAGCAGCCCTGGGACTAGCGGCTTGGGGGCCCAGTACTTC.

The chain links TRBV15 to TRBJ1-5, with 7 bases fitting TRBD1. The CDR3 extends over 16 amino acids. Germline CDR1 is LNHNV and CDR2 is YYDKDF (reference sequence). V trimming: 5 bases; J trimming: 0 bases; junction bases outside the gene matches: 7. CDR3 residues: CATSGGGTYSNQPQHF. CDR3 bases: TGTGCCACCAGCGGAGGGGGCACTTATAGCAATCAGCCCCAGCATTTT.

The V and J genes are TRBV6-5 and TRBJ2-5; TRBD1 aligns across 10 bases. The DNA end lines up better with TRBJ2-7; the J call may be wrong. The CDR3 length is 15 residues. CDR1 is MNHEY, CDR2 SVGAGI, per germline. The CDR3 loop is CASSYSGQGRYEQYF. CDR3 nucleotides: TGTGCCAGCAGTTACTCGGGACAGGGGCGATACGAGCAGTACTTC.

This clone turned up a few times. The CDR3 sequence: CASSPGQDYGYTF. The CDR3 DNA reads as TGTGCCAGCAGCCCGGGACAGGACTATGGCTACACCTTC. The rearrangement uses TRBV5-8 and TRBJ1-2, with TRBD1 matching over 8 bases. The trim removed 4 bases at V and 3 bases at J, leaving 2 bases unmatched. CDR1 SGHTS and CDR2 YDEGEE come from the germline V gene. The CDR3 covers 13 residues.

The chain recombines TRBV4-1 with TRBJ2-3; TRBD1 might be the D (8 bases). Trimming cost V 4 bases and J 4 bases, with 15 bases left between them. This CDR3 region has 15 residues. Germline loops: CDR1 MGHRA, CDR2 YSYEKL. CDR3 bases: TGCGCCAGCAGCCCGGACAGGGAGGGGGCAGATACGCAGTATTTT. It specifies CASSPDREGADTQYF.

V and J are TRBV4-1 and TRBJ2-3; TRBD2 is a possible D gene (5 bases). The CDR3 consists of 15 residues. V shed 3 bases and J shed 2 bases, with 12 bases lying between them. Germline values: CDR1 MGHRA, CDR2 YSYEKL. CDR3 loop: CASSQRLTITDTQYF. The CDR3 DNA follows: TGCGCCAGCAGCCAGCGACTAACGATCACAGATACGCAGTATTTT.

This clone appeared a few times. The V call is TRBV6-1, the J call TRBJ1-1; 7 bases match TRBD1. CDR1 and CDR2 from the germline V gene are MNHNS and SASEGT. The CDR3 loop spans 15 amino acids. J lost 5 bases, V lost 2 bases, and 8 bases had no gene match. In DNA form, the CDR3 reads TGTGCCAGCAGTGAACAGACAGGGTTGGTTACTGAAGCTTTCTTT. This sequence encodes CASSEQTGLVTEAFF.

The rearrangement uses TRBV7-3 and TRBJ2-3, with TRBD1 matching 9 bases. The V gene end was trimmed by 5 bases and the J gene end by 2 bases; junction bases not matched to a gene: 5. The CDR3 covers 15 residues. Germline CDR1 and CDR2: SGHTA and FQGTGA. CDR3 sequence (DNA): TGTGCCAGCAGCCCCGGGACAGGGAACACAGATACGCAGTATTTT. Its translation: CASSPGTGNTDTQYF.

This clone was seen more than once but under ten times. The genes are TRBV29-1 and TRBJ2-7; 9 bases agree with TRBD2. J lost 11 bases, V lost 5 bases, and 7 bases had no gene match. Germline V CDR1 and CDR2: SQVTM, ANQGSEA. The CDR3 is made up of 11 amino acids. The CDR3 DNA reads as TGCAGCGTTCGTTTAGCGGGAGTGGAGTACTTC. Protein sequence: CSVRLAGVEYF.

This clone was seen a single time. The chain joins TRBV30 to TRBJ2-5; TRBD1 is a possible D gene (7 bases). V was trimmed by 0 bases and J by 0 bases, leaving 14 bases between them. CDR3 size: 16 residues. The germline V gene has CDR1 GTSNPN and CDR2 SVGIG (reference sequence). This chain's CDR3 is CAWSVGAGGYQETQYF. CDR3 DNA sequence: TGTGCCTGGAGTGTAGGGGCAGGGGGGTACCAAGAGACCCAGTACTTC.

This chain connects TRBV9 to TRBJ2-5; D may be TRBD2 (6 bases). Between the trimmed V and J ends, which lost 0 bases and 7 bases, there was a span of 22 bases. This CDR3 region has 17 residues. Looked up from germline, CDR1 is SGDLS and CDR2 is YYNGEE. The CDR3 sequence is CASSVELPGSHGGTQYF. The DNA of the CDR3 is TGTGCCAGCAGCGTAGAACTCCCCGGGTCCCACGGGGGGACCCAGTACTTC.

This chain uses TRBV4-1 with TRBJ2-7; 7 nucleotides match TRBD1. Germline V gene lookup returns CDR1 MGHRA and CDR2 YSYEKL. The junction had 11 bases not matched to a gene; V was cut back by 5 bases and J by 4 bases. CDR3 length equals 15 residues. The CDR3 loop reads CASSFRQGSAYEQYF. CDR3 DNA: TGCGCCAGCAGCTTCAGACAGGGAAGCGCATACGAGCAGTACTTC.

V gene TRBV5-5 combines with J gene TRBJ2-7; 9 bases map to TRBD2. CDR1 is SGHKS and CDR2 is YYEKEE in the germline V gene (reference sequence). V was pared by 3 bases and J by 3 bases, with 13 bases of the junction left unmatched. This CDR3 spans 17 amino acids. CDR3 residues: CASSSGLATFDYYEQYF. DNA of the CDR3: TGTGCCAGCAGCTCGGGACTAGCTACGTTTGACTACTACGAGCAGTACTTC.

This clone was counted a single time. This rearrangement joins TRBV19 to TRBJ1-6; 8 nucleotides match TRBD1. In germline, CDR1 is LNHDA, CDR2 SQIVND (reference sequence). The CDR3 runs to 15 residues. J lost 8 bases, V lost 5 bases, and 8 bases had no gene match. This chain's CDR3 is CASSLGQGPYSPLHF. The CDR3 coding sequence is TGTGCCAGTAGTCTCGGACAGGGCCCTTATTCACCCCTCCACTTT.

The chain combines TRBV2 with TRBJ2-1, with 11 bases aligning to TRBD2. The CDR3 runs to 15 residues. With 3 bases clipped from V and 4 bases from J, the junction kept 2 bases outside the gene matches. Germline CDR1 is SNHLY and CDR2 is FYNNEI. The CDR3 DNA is TGTGCCAGCAGTGAGACTAGCGGGATTTACAATGAGCAGTTCTTC. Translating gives CASSETSGIYNEQFF.

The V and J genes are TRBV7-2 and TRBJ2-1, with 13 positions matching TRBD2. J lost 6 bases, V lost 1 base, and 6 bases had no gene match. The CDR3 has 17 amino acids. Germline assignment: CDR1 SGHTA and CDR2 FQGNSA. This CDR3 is CASSLGTSGRVRNEQFF. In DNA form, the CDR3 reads TGTGCCAGCAGCTTAGGTACTAGCGGGAGGGTGCGCAATGAGCAGTTCTTC.

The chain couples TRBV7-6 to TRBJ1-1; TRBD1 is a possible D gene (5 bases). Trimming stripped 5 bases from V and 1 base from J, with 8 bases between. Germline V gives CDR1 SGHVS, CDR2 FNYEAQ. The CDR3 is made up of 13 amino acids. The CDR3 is CASSPGGNTEAFF. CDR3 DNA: TGTGCCAGCAGCCCCGGGGGGAACACTGAAGCTTTCTTT.

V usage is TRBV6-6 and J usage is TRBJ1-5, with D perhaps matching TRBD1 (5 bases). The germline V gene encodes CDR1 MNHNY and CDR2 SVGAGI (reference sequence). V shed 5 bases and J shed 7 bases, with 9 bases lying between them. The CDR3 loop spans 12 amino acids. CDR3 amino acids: CASSPPGQPQHF. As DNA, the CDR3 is TGTGCCAGCAGTCCCCCAGGGCAGCCCCAGCATTTT.

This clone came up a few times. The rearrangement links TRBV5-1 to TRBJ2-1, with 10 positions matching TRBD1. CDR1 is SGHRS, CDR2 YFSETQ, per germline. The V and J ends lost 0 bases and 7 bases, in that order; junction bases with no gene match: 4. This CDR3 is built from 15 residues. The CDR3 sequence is CASSLAPDRGNEQFF. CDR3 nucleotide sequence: TGCGCCAGCAGCTTGGCCCCGGACAGGGGGAATGAGCAGTTCTTC.

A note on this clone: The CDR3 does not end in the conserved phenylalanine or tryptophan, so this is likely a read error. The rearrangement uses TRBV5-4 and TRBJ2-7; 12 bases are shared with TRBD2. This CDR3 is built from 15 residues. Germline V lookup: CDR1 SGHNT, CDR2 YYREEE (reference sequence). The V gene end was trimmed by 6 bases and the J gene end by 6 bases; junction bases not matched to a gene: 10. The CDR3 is CASTLPTSGSGEQYS. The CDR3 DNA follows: TGTGCCAGCACCCTTCCGACTAGCGGGAGCGGCGAGCAGTACTCC.

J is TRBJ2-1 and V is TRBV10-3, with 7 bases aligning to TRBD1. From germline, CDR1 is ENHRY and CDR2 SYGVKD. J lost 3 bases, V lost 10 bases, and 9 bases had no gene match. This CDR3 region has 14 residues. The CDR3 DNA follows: TGTGCCACTTCGAGGGGACAGAGCTACAATGAGCAGTTCTTC. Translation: CATSRGQSYNEQFF.